The clone carrying this T cell receptor (beta chain) occurred many times. Per the original data handling: CDR3 differences across clinicopathological groups were used to build a distant-metastasis classifier for papillary thyroid cancer. Using MiXCR, TCRdb re-called clones from the PCR reads. The V and J calls, along with clone size, are taken from TCRdb and not from the paper's own processing. Among over 25,000 clones listed, 15% were seen once. Germline V gives CDR1 SGHAT, CDR2 FQNNGV. Trimming shortened V by 7 bases and J by 6 bases, and 22 bases separated the two germline ends. The CDR3 sequence is 16 residues long. Prior to thyroid surgery, none of the patients had received any treatment. This sample is drawn from a study of metastatic and nonmetastatic thyroid tumors.

The chain employs TRBV11-2 and TRBJ2-1; the D gene is possibly TRBD2 (6 bases). This TCR derives from a male donor with papillary thyroid cancer or a benign thyroid nodule (not recorded which). Some clones in this sample may be carry-over from other donors' samples. Sequencing was performed on blood. The CDR3 DNA sequence: TGTGCCAGCACCAGAATGAAGGGGACTGTGTTCAATGAGCAGTTCTTC. Protein sequence: CASTRMKGTVFNEQFF.